The clone carrying this T cell receptor beta chain was seen a few times. Authors' data handling: Estimation of nucleated cell counts relied on the amplification of reference gene primers. Data came from immunoSEQ multiplex PCR; TCRdb stores just in-frame clones and leaves some out. The DNA gave D and trimming, while V, J and clone size come from that table. This table has 95,000 to 120,000 clones, over 70% appearing once. The data originate from a study of blood T cell repertoires in COVID-19. Study-wide background: Material from acute and convalescent COVID-19 was sourced from the United States, Italy and Spain. Sources were T cells, B-cell-depleted T cells, or PBMCs; the material itself was cDNA or gDNA.

Germline V gene lookup returns CDR1 MDHEN and CDR2 SYDVKM. This CDR3 has 15 amino acids. Trimming took 4 bases from V and 5 from J, leaving 18 bases between them. The sample consisted of peripheral blood. V gene TRBV28 combines with J gene TRBJ2-7; D possibly corresponds to TRBD2 (6 bases). The TCR comes from a man aged 45-60 years with acute or convalescent COVID-19. CDR3 loop: CASSSTRDWGDEQYF. The CDR3 DNA is TGTGCCAGCAGTTCCACCCGGGACTGGGGTGACGAGCAGTACTTC.